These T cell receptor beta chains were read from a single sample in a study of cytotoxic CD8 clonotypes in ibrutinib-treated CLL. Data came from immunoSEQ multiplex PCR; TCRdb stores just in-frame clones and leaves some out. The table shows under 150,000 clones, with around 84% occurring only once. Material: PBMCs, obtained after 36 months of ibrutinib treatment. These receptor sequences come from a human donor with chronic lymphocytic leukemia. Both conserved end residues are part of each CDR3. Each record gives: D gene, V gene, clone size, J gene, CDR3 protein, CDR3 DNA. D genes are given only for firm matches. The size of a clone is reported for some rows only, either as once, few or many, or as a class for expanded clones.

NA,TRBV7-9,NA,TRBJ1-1,CASSLYREYTEAFF,TGTGCCAGCAGCCTATACAGGGAGTACACTGAAGCTTTCTTT
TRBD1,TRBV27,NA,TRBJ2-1,CASSLGRGNNEQFF,TGTGCCAGCAGTTTGGGCAGGGGGAACAATGAGCAGTTCTTC
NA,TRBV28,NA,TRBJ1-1,CASSFYTEAFF,TGTGCCAGCAGTTTTTACACTGAAGCTTTCTTT
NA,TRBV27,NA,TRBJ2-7,CASSYSLSYEQYF,TGTGCCAGCAGTTACAGTCTCTCCTACGAGCAGTACTTC
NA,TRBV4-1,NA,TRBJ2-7,CASSQAGLYEQYF,TGCGCCAGCAGCCAGGCTGGGTTATACGAGCAGTACTTC
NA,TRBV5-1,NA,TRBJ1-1,CASSLGWGANTEAFF,TGCGCCAGCAGCCTCGGATGGGGGGCAAACACTGAAGCTTTCTTT
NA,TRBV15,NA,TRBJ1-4,CATSRLQVFGEKLFF,TGTGCCACCAGCAGATTACAGGTATTCGGCGAAAAACTGTTTTTT
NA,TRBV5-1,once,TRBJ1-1,CASSFLGHTRTEAFF,TGCGCCAGCAGTTTCTTGGGACACACAAGGACTGAAGCTTTCTTT
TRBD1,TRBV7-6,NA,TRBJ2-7,CASSARQGAYEQYF,TGTGCCAGCAGCGCAAGACAGGGGGCCTACGAGCAGTACTTC
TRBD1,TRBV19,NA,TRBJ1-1,CASSLRQGYTEAFF,TGTGCCAGTAGTCTTCGACAGGGGTACACTGAAGCTTTCTTT
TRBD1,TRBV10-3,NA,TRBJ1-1,CAISDLGQGHEAFF,TGTGCCATCAGTGACCTGGGACAGGGGCATGAAGCTTTCTTT
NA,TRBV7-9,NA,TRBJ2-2,CASSLSSNTGELFF,TGTGCCAGCAGCTTAAGCTCGAACACCGGGGAGCTGTTTTTT
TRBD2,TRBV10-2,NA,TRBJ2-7,CASQPPGLAERSSYEQYF,TGCGCCAGCCAACCGCCGGGACTAGCGGAGAGGAGCTCCTACGAGCAGTACTTC
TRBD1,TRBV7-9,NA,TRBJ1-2,CASSKPEGADLRGYTF,TGTGCCAGCAGCAAGCCGGAGGGGGCGGACCTCCGAGGCTACACCTTC
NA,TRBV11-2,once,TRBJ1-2,CASSLVLRGDYGYTF,TGTGCCAGCAGCTTAGTCCTGAGGGGCGACTATGGCTACACCTTC
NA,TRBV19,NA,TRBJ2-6,CASSIGVSSGANVLTF,TGTGCCAGTAGTATTGGGGTTAGCTCTGGGGCCAACGTCCTGACTTTC
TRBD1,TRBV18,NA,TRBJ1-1,CASSPDRGRTEAFF,TGTGCCAGCTCACCTGACAGGGGACGGACTGAAGCTTTCTTT
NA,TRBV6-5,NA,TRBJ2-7,CASSYLSGYEQYF,TGTGCCAGCAGTTACTTATCCGGTTACGAGCAGTACTTC
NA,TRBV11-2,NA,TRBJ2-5,CASSLGGTAQETQYF,TGTGCCAGCAGCTTAGGTGGGACGGCCCAAGAGACCCAGTACTTC
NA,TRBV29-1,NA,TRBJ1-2,CSVEVGDYGYTF,TGCAGCGTTGAAGTTGGGGACTATGGCTACACCTTC
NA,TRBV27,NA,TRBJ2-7,CASSPLDLSYEQYF,TGTGCCAGCAGCCCACTAGACCTCTCCTACGAGCAGTACTTC
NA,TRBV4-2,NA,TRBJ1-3,CASSQVTNSGNTIYF,TGTGCCAGCAGCCAAGTCACTAACTCTGGAAACACCATATATTTT